Listed here are 23 T cell receptor beta chains from one sample, sequenced in a study of OX40 agonist ivuxolimab in advanced cancers. The library was generated by the immunoSEQ multiplex PCR assay. TCRdb retrieved this table from immuneACCESS and kept in-frame rearrangements only. Not all clones are present; in checked studies, unresolved V genes account for under half, and no reason is known for the remainder. This sample gives 65,000 to 90,000 clones in total; 88% of them show up just once. The top ten hold approximately 0.79% of the sample. The sequencing used CD4+ or CD8+ T cells sorted from blood, collected in a trial of the OX40 agonist ivuxolimab. These receptors came from an adult with an advanced solid tumor such as melanoma, head and neck, liver or kidney cancer.

This clone appeared a single time. This rearrangement joins TRBV30 to TRBJ1-1; perhaps TRBD1 as D (5 bases). The V end was cut by 3 bases, the J end by 0 bases, with 11 bases between. This CDR3 has 14 residues. Germline V lookup: CDR1 GTSNPN, CDR2 SVGIG (reference sequence). CDR3 sequence reads: CAWREGPMNTEAFF. The CDR3 DNA follows: TGTGCCTGGAGGGAGGGACCGATGAACACTGAAGCTTTCTTT.

The chain has TRBV4-1 and TRBJ1-6; tentative D call: TRBD1 (5 bases). This CDR3 has 14 amino acids. Per the germline V gene, CDR1 is MGHRA and CDR2 is YSYEKL. Trimming removed 0 bases at V and 9 bases at J, with 9 bases between. This CDR3 is CASSQDRGVSPLHF. The CDR3 region has the DNA TGCGCCAGCAGCCAAGATAGAGGGGTTTCACCCCTCCACTTT.

The chain carries TRBV5-1 and TRBJ2-3, with D perhaps assigned TRBD1 or TRBD2 (6 bases each). Per the germline V gene, CDR1 is SGHRS and CDR2 is YFSETQ. V shed 0 bases and J shed 2 bases, with 16 bases lying between them. The CDR3 has 17 amino acids. The CDR3 region has the DNA TGCGCCAGCAGCTTGGGGGCCAATGGGGGGCCCACAGATACGCAGTATTTT. Translated, it gives CASSLGANGGPTDTQYF.

The rearrangement joins TRBV6-5 to TRBJ1-1, with TRBD1 as a possible D gene (6 bases). This CDR3 region has 15 residues. Looked up from germline, CDR1 is MNHEY and CDR2 is SVGAGI. The V end lost 7 bases, the J end lost 4 bases, and 19 bases lay between the germline ends. The DNA of the CDR3 is TGTGCCAGCACCTCAGGGGAGGCGGCCTTCACTGAAGCTTTCTTT. It translates to CASTSGEAAFTEAFF.

This clone was seen a few times. This chain connects TRBV4-1 to TRBJ2-1; 7 bases match TRBD2. The V gene end was trimmed by 0 bases and the J gene end by 6 bases; junction bases not matched to a gene: 2. In germline, CDR1 is MGHRA, CDR2 YSYEKL. The CDR3 loop spans 14 amino acids. The CDR3, as DNA: TGCGCCAGCAGCCAAGAACTAGCGTCCAATGAGCAGTTCTTC. Its protein is CASSQELASNEQFF.

This chain links TRBV6-6 with TRBJ2-7, with 7 positions matching TRBD1. With V trimmed by 7 bases and J by 2 bases, 5 bases remained unmatched. The CDR3 length is 13 residues. Germline CDR1 and CDR2: MNHNY and SVGAGI (reference sequence). CDR3 amino acids: CASTLGTAYEQYF. The CDR3 DNA is TGTGCCAGCACCCTGGGGACAGCCTACGAGCAGTACTTC.

V is TRBV5-4 and J is TRBJ2-7; 7 bases line up with TRBD1. Germline loops: CDR1 SGHNT, CDR2 YYREEE (reference sequence). This CDR3 spans 14 amino acids. Germline trimming cut 0 bases from V and 3 bases from J; bases unmatched to any gene: 3. In DNA form, the CDR3 reads TGTGCCAGCAGCTTGGTGGGACAGAACTACGAGCAGTACTTC. Protein sequence: CASSLVGQNYEQYF.

The chain has TRBV19 and TRBJ2-7; a weak D match, TRBD1 (7 bases). The V gene lost 4 bases and the J gene lost 4 bases, with 14 bases spanning the gap. This CDR3 is 14 amino acids long. Germline V gene lookup returns CDR1 LNHDA and CDR2 SQIVND (reference sequence). The CDR3 coding sequence is TGTGCCAGTAGTACGGGGCCAGGGGGGTACGAGCAGTACTTC. Its protein is CASSTGPGGYEQYF. Full variable domain (outside the CDR3, taken from reference TRBV19 and TRBJ2-7): DGGITQSPKYLFRKEGQNVTLSCEQNLNHDAMYWYRQDPGQGLRLIYYSQIVNDFQKGDIAEGYSVSREKKESFPLTVTSAQKNPTAFYLCASSTGPGGYEQYFGPGTRLTVT.

The gene calls are TRBV6-1 and TRBJ2-7; unclear D gene. The length of the CDR3 is 14 residues. Germline CDR1 is MNHNS and CDR2 is SASEGT. V was pared by 7 bases and J by 2 bases, with 15 bases between. As DNA, the CDR3 is TGTGCCAGCACCCCAAGCCAGGATACCTACGAGCAGTACTTC. Its translation: CASTPSQDTYEQYF.

The chain joins TRBV15 to TRBJ2-7, with D unclear. The V end was cut by 0 bases, the J end by 4 bases, with 10 bases between. The CDR3 has 14 amino acids. Germline V gene sequence: CDR1 LNHNV, CDR2 YYDKDF (reference sequence). CDR3 sequence reads: CATSREGIRYEQYF. CDR3 sequence (DNA): TGTGCCACCAGCAGAGAAGGGATCAGGTACGAGCAGTACTTC.

This chain joins TRBV19 and TRBJ1-1; D gene ambiguous. Germline V gene data show CDR1 as LNHDA and CDR2 as SQIVND (reference sequence). The CDR3 is 12 amino acids. Trimming removed 3 bases from V and 11 bases from J, with 13 bases in between. The CDR3 loop is CASSIPGSVAFF. The CDR3 nucleotides read TGTGCCAGTAGTATTCCGGGATCGGTGGCTTTCTTT.

J is TRBJ2-1 and V is TRBV7-3; 9 bases fit TRBD2. This CDR3 region has 18 residues. J lost 4 bases, V lost 5 bases, and 15 bases had no gene match. CDR1 and CDR2 (germline): SGHTA, FQGTGA. Here the CDR3 reads CASSRGTARTSEYNEQFF. The DNA for the CDR3 is TGTGCCAGCAGCCGTGGGACAGCAAGGACTAGCGAATACAATGAGCAGTTCTTC.

The chain has TRBV9 and TRBJ2-7, with unresolved D. CDR1 SGDLS and CDR2 YYNGEE come from the germline V gene. Trimming took 3 bases from V and 6 from J, leaving 16 bases between them. The CDR3 runs to 14 residues. As DNA, the CDR3 is TGTGCCAGCAGCGAGGATTTGGCCATGGGCGAGCAGTACTTC. Protein: CASSEDLAMGEQYF.

As to this clone: Distinct nucleotide sequences in the sample also encode this CDR3. This chain joins TRBV18 and TRBJ2-5, with no clear D. Germline V gene data show CDR1 as KGHSH and CDR2 as LQKENI. V lost 3 bases, J lost 2 bases, and 7 bases lay in between. This CDR3 has 13 residues. The CDR3 spells CASSPRQQETQYF. The CDR3 DNA reads as TGTGCCAGCTCACCGAGGCAGCAAGAGACCCAGTACTTC.

J is TRBJ2-3 and V is TRBV2, with D tentatively TRBD1 (5 bases). The germline V and J ends were trimmed by 8 bases and 5 bases, with 20 bases remaining between them. The CDR3 contains 15 residues. The germline V gene has CDR1 SNHLY and CDR2 FYNNEI. CDR3 nucleotides: TGTGCCAGCTCTCCGTCGCTAGGGGTGCAAGATACGCAGTATTTT. Amino acid sequence: CASSPSLGVQDTQYF.

CDR3 nucleotides: TGTGCCAGCAGTTTATGGGCTAGCGGGGGCTCCTACGAGCAGTACTTC. Encoded protein: CASSLWASGGSYEQYF. This chain joins TRBV27 and TRBJ2-7; 10 bases are a match to TRBD2. Losses at the gene ends were 1 base for V and 0 bases for J; bases not matched to a gene: 3. The V gene's germline CDR1 is MNHEY and CDR2 SMNVEV (reference sequence). This CDR3 comprises 16 residues.

For the CDR3, the DNA is TGTGCCAGCAGCTTAGTCGGGGGTGGGGAGACCCAGTACTTC. It is translated as CASSLVGGGETQYF. The chain carries TRBV11-2 and TRBJ2-5; TRBD2 is a possible D gene (6 bases). The CDR3 sequence is 14 residues long. The ends were cut back, 1 base at V and 5 bases at J, with 11 bases in the middle. Per the germline V gene, CDR1 is SGHAT and CDR2 is FQNNGV.

The V call is TRBV7-8, the J call TRBJ2-5, with TRBD2 as a possible D gene (7 bases). CDR1 is SGHVS and CDR2 is FQNEAQ in the germline V gene. Trimming removed 4 bases from V and 4 bases from J, with 16 bases in between. The CDR3 length is 15 residues. For the CDR3, the DNA is TGTGCCAGCAGCTCCGAGGGGGGAGGGGGAGAGACCCAGTACTTC. Its translation is CASSSEGGGGETQYF.

The J gene is TRBJ2-7, the V gene TRBV11-2; 9 nucleotides align to TRBD2. The V segment lost 7 bases and the J segment 7 bases; nucleotides outside the gene matches: 11. This CDR3 spans 14 amino acids. Germline V lookup: CDR1 SGHAT, CDR2 FQNNGV. CDR3 region: CASISGGGAGEQYF. The CDR3 coding sequence is TGTGCCAGCATCTCAGGCGGGGGGGCGGGTGAGCAGTACTTC.

As regards this clone: Within the sample, other DNA sequences also encode this same CDR3. V is TRBV5-5 and J is TRBJ1-1; D is ambiguous. CDR1 and CDR2 from the germline V gene are SGHKS and YYEKEE (reference sequence). The CDR3 totals 14 residues. V dropped 0 bases and J dropped 1 base, with 7 bases sitting between them. DNA of the CDR3: TGTGCCAGCAGCTTGGCCGGCCGGAACACTGAAGCTTTCTTT. Its translation: CASSLAGRNTEAFF.

A few counts support this clone. This chain uses TRBV7-9 with TRBJ1-2; D may be TRBD1 (5 bases). The CDR3 totals 13 residues. Germline V gene lookup returns CDR1 SEHNR and CDR2 FQNEAQ (reference sequence). The V gene lost 2 bases and the J gene lost 7 bases, with 11 bases spanning the gap. The CDR3 is CASSLRQGGGYTF. DNA of the CDR3: TGTGCCAGCAGCTTAAGGCAGGGTGGTGGCTACACCTTC.

V gene TRBV15 combines with J gene TRBJ2-7; 7 bases map to TRBD2. The CDR3 is made up of 15 amino acids. Germline CDR1 is LNHNV and CDR2 is YYDKDF (reference sequence). The J segment lost 7 bases and the V segment lost 0 bases, leaving 9 bases of the junction unmatched. The CDR3 sequence: CATSRDRGRGFEQYF. CDR3 sequence (DNA): TGTGCCACCAGCAGAGATCGGGGGAGGGGATTTGAGCAGTACTTC.

The rearrangement uses TRBV11-3 and TRBJ2-2; no firm D call. Germline CDR1 and CDR2: SGHNT and YENEEA. The CDR3 length is 12 residues. Deletions cut 4 bases from V and 4 bases from J, with 4 bases between. CDR3 sequence reads: CASSSRTGELFF. For the CDR3, the DNA is TGTGCCAGCAGCTCCCGCACCGGGGAGCTGTTTTTT. Based on the CDR3 plus reference TRBV11-3 and TRBJ2-2, the full variable domain is EAGVVQSPRYKIIEKKQPVAFWCNPISGHNTLYWYLQNLGQGPELLIRYENEEAVDDSQLPKDRFSAERLKGVDSTLKIQPAELGDSAVYLCASSSRTGELFFGEGSRLTVL.